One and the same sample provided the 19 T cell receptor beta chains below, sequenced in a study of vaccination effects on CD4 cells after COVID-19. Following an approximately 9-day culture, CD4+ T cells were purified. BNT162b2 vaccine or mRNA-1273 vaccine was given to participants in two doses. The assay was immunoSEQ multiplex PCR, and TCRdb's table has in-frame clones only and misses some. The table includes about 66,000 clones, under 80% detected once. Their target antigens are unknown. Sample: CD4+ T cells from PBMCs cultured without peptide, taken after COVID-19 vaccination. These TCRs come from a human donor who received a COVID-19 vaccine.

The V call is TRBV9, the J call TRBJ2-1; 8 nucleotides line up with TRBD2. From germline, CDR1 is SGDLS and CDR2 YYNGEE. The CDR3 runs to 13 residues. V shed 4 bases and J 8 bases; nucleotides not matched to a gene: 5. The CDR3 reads CASSSGLGDEQFF. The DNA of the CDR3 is TGTGCCAGCAGCTCGGGACTAGGGGATGAGCAGTTCTTC. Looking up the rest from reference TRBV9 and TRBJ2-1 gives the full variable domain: DSGVTQTPKHLITATGQRVTLRCSPRSGDLSVYWYQQSLDQGLQFLIQYYNGEERAKGNILERFSAQQFPDLHSELNLSSLELGDSALYFCASSSGLGDEQFFGPGTRLTVL.

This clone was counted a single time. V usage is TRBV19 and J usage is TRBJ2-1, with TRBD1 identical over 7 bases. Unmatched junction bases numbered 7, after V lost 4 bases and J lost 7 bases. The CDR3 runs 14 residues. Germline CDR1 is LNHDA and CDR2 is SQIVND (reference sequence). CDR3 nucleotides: TGTGCCAGTAGTAGGGACGGGACAGTTAATGAGCAGTTCTTC. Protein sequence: CASSRDGTVNEQFF.

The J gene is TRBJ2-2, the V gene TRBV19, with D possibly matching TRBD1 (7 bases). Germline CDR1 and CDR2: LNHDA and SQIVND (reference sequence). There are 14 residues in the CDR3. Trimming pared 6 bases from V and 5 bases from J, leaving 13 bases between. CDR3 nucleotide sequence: TGTGCCAGTAGGACGACAGGGAGGACCGGGGAGCTGTTTTTT. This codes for CASRTTGRTGELFF.

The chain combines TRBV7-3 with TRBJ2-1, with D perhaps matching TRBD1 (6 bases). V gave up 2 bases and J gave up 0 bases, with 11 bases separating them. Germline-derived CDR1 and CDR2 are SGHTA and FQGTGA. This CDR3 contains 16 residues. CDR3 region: CASSLLGASSYNEQFF. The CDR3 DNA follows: TGTGCCAGCAGCTTATTGGGGGCCAGCTCCTACAATGAGCAGTTCTTC.

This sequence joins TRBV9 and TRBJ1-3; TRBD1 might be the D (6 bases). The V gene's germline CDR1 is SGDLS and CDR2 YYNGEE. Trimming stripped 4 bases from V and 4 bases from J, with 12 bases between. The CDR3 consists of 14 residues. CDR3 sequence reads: CASSTTGTGNTIYF. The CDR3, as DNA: TGTGCCAGCAGCACAACAGGGACGGGAAACACCATATATTTT.

The CDR3 reads CASSFLRRGRSTDTQYF. The CDR3 DNA reads TGTGCCAGCAGTTTCCTACGACGGGGGCGATCCACAGATACGCAGTATTTT. The chain joins TRBV27 to TRBJ2-3; D is possibly TRBD1 or TRBD2 (6 bases each). The CDR3 is 17 amino acids. Germline CDR1 and CDR2: MNHEY and SMNVEV (reference sequence). The V end lost 3 bases, the J end lost 2 bases, and 18 bases lay between the germline ends.

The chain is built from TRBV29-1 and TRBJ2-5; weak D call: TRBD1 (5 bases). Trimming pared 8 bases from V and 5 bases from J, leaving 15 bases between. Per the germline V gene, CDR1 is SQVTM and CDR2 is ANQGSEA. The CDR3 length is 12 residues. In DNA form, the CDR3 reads TGCAGCACTGCATGGGGCATGGAGACCCAGTACTTC. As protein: CSTAWGMETQYF.

The CDR3 sequence: CASRPVLGSNQPQHF. The CDR3 bases are TGTGCCAGCAGACCTGTCCTTGGGAGCAATCAGCCCCAGCATTTT. The chain carries TRBV6-5 and TRBJ1-5; the D is unclear. V dropped 6 bases and J dropped 1 base, with 13 bases sitting between them. The CDR3 runs 15 residues. Germline loops: CDR1 MNHEY, CDR2 SVGAGI.

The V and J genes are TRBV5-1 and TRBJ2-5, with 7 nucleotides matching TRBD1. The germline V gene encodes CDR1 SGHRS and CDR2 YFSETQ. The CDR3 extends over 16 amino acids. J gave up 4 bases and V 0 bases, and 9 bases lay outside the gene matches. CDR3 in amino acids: CASSLAGNRGTETQYF. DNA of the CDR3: TGCGCCAGCAGCTTGGCCGGAAACAGGGGAACAGAGACCCAGTACTTC.

The CDR3 DNA reads TGTGCTAGTGGTTTGGGGACAGATAGCACAGATACGCAGTATTTT. Protein sequence: CASGLGTDSTDTQYF. The J gene is TRBJ2-3, the V gene TRBV12-5, with a weak D call TRBD1 (6 bases). Deletions cut 1 base from V and 0 bases from J, with 8 bases between. The CDR3 runs to 15 residues. Per the germline V gene, CDR1 is LGHNT and CDR2 is FRNRAP.

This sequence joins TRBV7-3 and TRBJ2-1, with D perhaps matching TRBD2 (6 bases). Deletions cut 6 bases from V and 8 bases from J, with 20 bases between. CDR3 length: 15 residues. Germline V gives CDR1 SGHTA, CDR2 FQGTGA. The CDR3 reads CASRTGTYLTDEQFF. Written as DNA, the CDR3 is TGTGCCAGCAGGACGGGGACTTATTTGACGGATGAGCAGTTCTTC.

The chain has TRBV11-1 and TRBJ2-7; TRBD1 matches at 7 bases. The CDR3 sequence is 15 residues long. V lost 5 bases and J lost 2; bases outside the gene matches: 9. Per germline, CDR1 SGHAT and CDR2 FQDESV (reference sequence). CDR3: CASSTRRDSPYEQYV. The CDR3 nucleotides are TGTGCCAGCAGCACACGCCGGGACAGCCCCTACGAGCAGTACGTC.

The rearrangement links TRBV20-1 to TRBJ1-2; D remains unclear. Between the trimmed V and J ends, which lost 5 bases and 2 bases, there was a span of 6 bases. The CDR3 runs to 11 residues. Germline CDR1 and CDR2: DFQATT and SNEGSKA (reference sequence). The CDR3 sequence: CSAADNYGYTF. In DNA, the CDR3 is TGCAGTGCTGCGGACAACTATGGCTACACCTTC.

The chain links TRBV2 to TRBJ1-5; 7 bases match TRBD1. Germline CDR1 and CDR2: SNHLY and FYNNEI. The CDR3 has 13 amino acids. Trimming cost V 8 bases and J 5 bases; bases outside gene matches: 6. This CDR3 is CASGGQLYQPQHF. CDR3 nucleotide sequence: TGTGCCAGCGGGGGACAGTTATATCAGCCCCAGCATTTT.

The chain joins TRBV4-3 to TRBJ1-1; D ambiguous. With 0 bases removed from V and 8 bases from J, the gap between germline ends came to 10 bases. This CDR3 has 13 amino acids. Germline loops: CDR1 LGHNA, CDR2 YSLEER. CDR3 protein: CASSQEWANEAFF. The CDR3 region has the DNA TGCGCCAGCAGCCAAGAATGGGCCAACGAAGCTTTCTTT.

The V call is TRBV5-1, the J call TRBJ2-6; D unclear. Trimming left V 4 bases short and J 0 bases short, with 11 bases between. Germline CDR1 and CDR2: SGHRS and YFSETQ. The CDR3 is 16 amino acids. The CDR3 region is CASSNGITSGANVLTF. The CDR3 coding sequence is TGCGCCAGCAGCAATGGGATAACCTCTGGGGCCAACGTCCTGACTTTC.

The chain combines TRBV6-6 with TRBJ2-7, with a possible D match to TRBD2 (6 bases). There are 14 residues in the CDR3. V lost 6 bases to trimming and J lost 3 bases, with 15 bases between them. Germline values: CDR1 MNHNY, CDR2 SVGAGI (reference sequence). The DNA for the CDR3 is TGTGCCAGCAGCCCCGGGACTCGCAACTACGAGCAGTACGTC. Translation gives CASSPGTRNYEQYV.

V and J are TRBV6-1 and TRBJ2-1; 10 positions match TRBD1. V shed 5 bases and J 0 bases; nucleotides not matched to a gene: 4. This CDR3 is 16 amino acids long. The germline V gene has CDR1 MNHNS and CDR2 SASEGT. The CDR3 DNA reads TGTGCCAGCAGTAAAGGACAGGGGGTCTCCTACAATGAGCAGTTCTTC. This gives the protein CASSKGQGVSYNEQFF.

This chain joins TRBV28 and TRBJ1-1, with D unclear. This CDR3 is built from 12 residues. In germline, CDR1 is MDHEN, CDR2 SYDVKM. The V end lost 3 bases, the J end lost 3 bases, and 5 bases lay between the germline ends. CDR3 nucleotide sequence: TGTGCCAGCAGTTTTCGGCACACTGAAGCTTTCTTT. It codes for CASSFRHTEAFF.